Presented here are 2 T cell receptor beta chains from one specimen sequenced in a study of T cells after yellow fever vaccination. TCRdb ran MiXCR on the 5' RACE reads and lists one entry per CDR3 protein. The sample lists about 300,000 distinct CDR3 sequences; roughly 9% were seen once. The sample here was CD4+ T cells sorted from PBMCs, taken 5 days after the yellow fever booster vaccination. All receptors come from a young man who received the YFV17D yellow fever vaccine.

This chain joins TRBV29-1 and TRBJ1-4; unclear D gene. The CDR3 is 15 residues long. The V gene lost 5 bases and the J gene lost 5 bases, with 18 bases spanning the gap. Germline assignment: CDR1 SQVTM and CDR2 ANQGSEA. This chain's CDR3 is CSVKGLGSKNEKLFF. Here the CDR3 DNA reads TGCAGCGTTAAGGGTCTGGGATCTAAAAATGAAAAACTGTTTTTT. Together with reference TRBV29-1 and TRBJ1-4, the CDR3 gives the full variable domain: SAVISQKPSRDICQRGTSLTIQCQVDSQVTMMFWYRQQPGQSLTLIATANQGSEATYESGFVIDKFPISRPNLTFSTLTVSNMSPEDSSIYLCSVKGLGSKNEKLFFGSGTQLSVL.

The table lists this clonotype with a few counts. V usage is TRBV5-4 and J usage is TRBJ1-1; D might be TRBD1 (5 bases). This CDR3 contains 15 residues. V was shortened by 5 bases and J by 4 bases, with 18 bases between the two germline ends. CDR1 and CDR2 (germline): SGHNT, YYREEE (reference sequence). This CDR3 is CASRPTPTGFTEAFF. The CDR3 nucleotides read TGTGCCAGCAGGCCGACCCCAACAGGATTCACTGAAGCTTTCTTT.